This T cell receptor (beta chain) was recovered during a study of cytomegalovirus exposure and HLA in healthy donors. About the research overall: Earlier sequencing of about 179 million T cells yielded approximately 100 million unique TCR beta sequences. Study observations and caveats: Later genetic work tied a missense DCLRE1C variant to beta-chain V and J trimming.

The PCR used 60 Vbeta and 13 Jbeta primers. Generated by immunoSEQ multiplex PCR, the TCRdb table keeps only in-frame clones and is missing some. The sample shows approximately 130,000 clones, approximately 89% of them seen only once. J was trimmed by 8 bases and V by 5 bases; bases with no gene match: 6. Germline V CDR1 and CDR2: MDHEN, SYDVKM. The CDR3 length is 12 residues. On this clone: Its antigen remains unknown. Other DNA sequences from this sample encode an identical CDR3 as well.

The chain carries TRBV28 and TRBJ2-7; 7 bases are shared with TRBD1. Sequencing was performed on PBMCs. This receptor was taken from a woman between 25 and 40 years old in good health and CMV-seropositive. Here the CDR3 reads CASSDLRGKQYF. CDR3 bases: TGTGCCAGCAGTGACCTCAGGGGGAAGCAGTACTTC.